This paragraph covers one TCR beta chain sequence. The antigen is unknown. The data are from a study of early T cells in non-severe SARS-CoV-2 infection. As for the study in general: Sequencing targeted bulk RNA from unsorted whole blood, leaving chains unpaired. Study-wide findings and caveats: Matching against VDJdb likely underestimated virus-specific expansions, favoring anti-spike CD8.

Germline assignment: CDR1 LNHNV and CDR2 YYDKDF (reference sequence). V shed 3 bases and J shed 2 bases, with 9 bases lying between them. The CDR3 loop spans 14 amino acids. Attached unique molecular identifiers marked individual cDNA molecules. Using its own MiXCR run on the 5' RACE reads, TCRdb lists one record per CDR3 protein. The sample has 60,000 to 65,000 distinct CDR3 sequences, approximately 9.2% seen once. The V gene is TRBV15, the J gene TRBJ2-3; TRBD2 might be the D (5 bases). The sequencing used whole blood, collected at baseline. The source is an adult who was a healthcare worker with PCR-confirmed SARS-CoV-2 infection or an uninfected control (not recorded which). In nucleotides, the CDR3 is TGTGCCACCAGCAGGGACTTTTTCACAGATACGCAGTATTTT. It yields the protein CATSRDFFTDTQYF.